One sample yielded the 25 T cell receptor beta chains listed below, sequenced in a study of long-term antiretroviral therapy in people with HIV (dated by TCRdb to between 2021 and 2024). The immunoSEQ hsTCRB v3.0 assay was used at survey level resolution to sequence the TRB variable region. TCRdb took over this immuneACCESS table, retaining in-frame rearrangements with V and J assigned. Such tables are incomplete; in checked studies, under half of the missing clones stem from an unresolved V gene, and the remainder is unexplained. The sample has tens of thousands of clones on record, about 80% of them singletons. Approximately 10% of the sample goes to the ten largest clones. The sample in question was unsorted PBMCs, obtained 1.1 years before starting antiretroviral therapy. These receptors were taken from a woman in her forties with HIV.

This clone was observed a few times. In DNA, the CDR3 is TGCAGCGGATGGGGGGGGCTGTTGAACACTGAAGCTTTCTTT. Translated: CSGWGGLLNTEAFF. The V gene is TRBV29-1, the J gene TRBJ1-1, with D perhaps matching TRBD1 (6 bases). CDR1 is SQVTM, CDR2 ANQGSEA, per germline. The CDR3 has 14 amino acids. The V and J ends lost 7 bases and 0 bases respectively, with 15 bases between them.

The chain recombines TRBV11-2 with TRBJ1-2; D gene ambiguous. The CDR3 is 15 amino acids. Per germline, CDR1 SGHAT and CDR2 FQNNGV. V was cut by 1 base and J by 0 bases, with 9 bases left in between. Here the CDR3 DNA reads TGTGCCAGCAGCTTAGTCGCCAGAGCTAACTATGGCTACACCTTC. Its translation is CASSLVARANYGYTF.

The rearrangement joins TRBV7-8 to TRBJ1-2; D is uncertain. In germline, CDR1 is SGHVS, CDR2 FQNEAQ. This CDR3 is 13 amino acids long. V dropped 6 bases and J dropped 2 bases, with 10 bases sitting between them. CDR3 sequence reads: CASSLGRNYGYTF. For the CDR3, the DNA is TGTGCCAGCAGTCTTGGCAGGAACTATGGCTACACCTTC.

This sequence joins TRBV27 and TRBJ2-7; tentative D call: TRBD1 (5 bases). V was cut by 3 bases and J by 0 bases, with 9 bases left in between. Germline V gene data show CDR1 as MNHEY and CDR2 as SMNVEV (reference sequence). The CDR3 runs to 14 residues. As DNA, the CDR3 is TGTGCCAGCAGTTTTACAGGAAACTCCTACGAGCAGTACTTC. It specifies CASSFTGNSYEQYF.

This clone was found once. V is TRBV5-1 and J is TRBJ1-2, with a tentative D call TRBD1 (5 bases). CDR1 is SGHRS and CDR2 is YFSETQ in the germline V gene. The V end lost 2 bases, the J end lost 0 bases, and 11 bases lay between the germline ends. This CDR3 region has 15 residues. The CDR3 spells CASSLGAGTNYGYTF. CDR3 bases: TGCGCCAGCAGCTTAGGGGCTGGGACTAACTATGGCTACACCTTC.

A few counts support this clone. This chain connects TRBV4-3 to TRBJ2-7; D is unresolved. Germline CDR1 is LGHNA and CDR2 is YSLEER. The germline V and J ends were trimmed by 0 bases and 3 bases, with 6 bases remaining between them. The CDR3 extends over 13 amino acids. The CDR3 nucleotides are TGCGCCAGCAGCCAAGAGAGGTTCTACGAGCAGTACTTC. Its protein is CASSQERFYEQYF.

This clone was observed a handful of times. The CDR3: CASRRSTEQYF. For the CDR3, the DNA is TGTGCCAGCAGACGGTCGACCGAGCAGTACTTC. The chain employs TRBV6-5 and TRBJ2-7; no reliable D call. Germline V lookup: CDR1 MNHEY, CDR2 SVGAGI. The CDR3 spans 11 residues. V lost 6 bases to trimming and J lost 6 bases, with 9 bases between them.

This clone was counted a single time. V and J are TRBV14 and TRBJ2-1; TRBD1 is a possible D gene (6 bases). Per germline, CDR1 SGHDN and CDR2 FVKESK. The CDR3 contains 15 residues. Deletions cut 1 base from V and 0 bases from J, with 7 bases between. CDR3 coding DNA: TGTGCCAGCAGCCAAGGGGGGCACTCCTACAATGAGCAGTTCTTC. It encodes CASSQGGHSYNEQFF.

The CDR3 protein is CASSDPGNPRNYEQYF. The CDR3 coding sequence is TGTGCCAGCAGCGACCCCGGGAACCCGAGAAACTACGAGCAGTACTTC. The chain is built from TRBV2 and TRBJ2-7; D possibly corresponds to TRBD2 (5 bases). CDR1 is SNHLY and CDR2 is FYNNEI in the germline V gene. The CDR3 loop spans 16 amino acids. V dropped 6 bases and J dropped 3 bases, with 21 bases sitting between them.

The table lists this clone with a count of one. The gene calls are TRBV27 and TRBJ1-6, with 8 bases matching TRBD1. J was trimmed by 6 bases and V by 5 bases; bases with no gene match: 9. Germline lookup yields CDR1 MNHEY and CDR2 SMNVEV (reference sequence). The CDR3 spans 16 residues. Written as DNA, the CDR3 is TGTGCCAGCAGTCCCGTCGGGACAGGTCTTAATTCACCCCTCCACTTT. It codes for CASSPVGTGLNSPLHF.

This clone was seen a handful of times. The CDR3 bases are TGCGCCAGCGCTACGGGCGGGGGCACAGATACGCAGTATTTT. It specifies CASATGGGTDTQYF. The genes are TRBV10-2 and TRBJ2-3; D perhaps matches TRBD2 (6 bases). The CDR3 covers 14 residues. V was trimmed by 8 bases and J by 1 base, leaving 13 bases between them. Germline CDR1 and CDR2: WSHSY and SAAADI.

This clone was seen once. The chain combines TRBV11-3 with TRBJ2-6; 7 nucleotides line up with TRBD1. The CDR3 sequence is 20 residues long. Trimming at V came to 5 bases and at J to 0 bases, leaving 16 bases not matched to a gene. Germline V CDR1 and CDR2: SGHNT, YENEEA. The CDR3: CASSTSFPDRLYSGANVLTF. In nucleotides, the CDR3 is TGTGCCAGCAGCACCAGCTTCCCGGACAGGTTATACTCTGGGGCCAACGTCCTGACTTTC.

The chain combines TRBV5-1 with TRBJ2-5; TRBD1 matches 11 bases. Germline lookup yields CDR1 SGHRS and CDR2 YFSETQ. J lost 4 bases, V lost 0 bases, and 8 bases had no gene match. The CDR3 spans 17 residues. CDR3 in amino acids: CASSLALGQGGLETQYF. For the CDR3, the DNA is TGCGCCAGCAGCTTGGCGTTGGGACAGGGGGGTCTAGAGACCCAGTACTTC.

The CDR3 is CASSSATNEKLFF. CDR3 DNA sequence: TGTGCCAGCAGTTCGGCAACTAATGAAAAACTGTTTTTT. V is TRBV5-4 and J is TRBJ1-4; D unclear. The V gene's germline CDR1 is SGHNT and CDR2 YYREEE (reference sequence). V was clipped by 5 bases and J by 0 bases, with 5 bases between them. The CDR3 totals 13 residues.

V usage is TRBV27 and J usage is TRBJ2-7; D call uncertain. Trimming stripped 6 bases from V and 0 bases from J, with 12 bases between. Germline CDR1 is MNHEY and CDR2 is SMNVEV (reference sequence). The CDR3 covers 14 residues. This CDR3 reads CASSPIGPSYEQYF. The CDR3 DNA reads as TGTGCCAGCAGCCCAATCGGGCCCTCCTACGAGCAGTACTTC.

The rearrangement joins TRBV6-5 to TRBJ2-1, with D uncertain. The CDR3 consists of 15 residues. The V gene lost 6 bases and the J gene lost 2 bases, with 14 bases spanning the gap. CDR1 and CDR2 (germline): MNHEY, SVGAGI. CDR3: CASRLYPGTYNEQFF. In DNA form, the CDR3 reads TGTGCCAGCAGATTATATCCAGGTACCTACAATGAGCAGTTCTTC.

This rearrangement joins TRBV5-6 to TRBJ2-5, with 8 bases matching TRBD2. The CDR3 spans 15 residues. J was trimmed by 5 bases and V by 6 bases; bases with no gene match: 12. Per germline, CDR1 SGHDT and CDR2 YYEEEE. The CDR3 region is CASILAGRSWETQYF. CDR3 nucleotide sequence: TGTGCCAGCATCTTAGCGGGGCGTTCATGGGAGACCCAGTACTTC.

A single count supports this clone. The chain uses TRBV10-3 and TRBJ1-4, with TRBD1 matching 7 bases. The ends lost 4 bases at V and 7 bases at J; junction bases unmatched: 9. Looked up from germline, CDR1 is ENHRY and CDR2 is SYGVKD. The CDR3 has 15 residues. The CDR3 coding sequence is TGTGCCATCAGTGGGACGAAAGGGGGCAGTGAAAAACTGTTTTTT. It is translated as CAISGTKGGSEKLFF.

The CDR3 bases are TGTGCCAGCAGCTTGGAGATGGGCACGGAGGTTTGGACTGAAGCTTTCTTT. As protein: CASSLEMGTEVWTEAFF. V gene TRBV5-6 combines with J gene TRBJ1-1; the D is unclear. Between the trimmed V and J ends, which lost 0 bases and 5 bases, there was a span of 20 bases. Germline V gene sequence: CDR1 SGHDT, CDR2 YYEEEE. The CDR3 covers 17 residues.

The DNA of the CDR3 is TGTGCCAGCAGCCGGAATTGGAATTCACCCCTCCACTTT. Translation: CASSRNWNSPLHF. This chain connects TRBV6-5 to TRBJ1-6; no definite D call. Germline lookup yields CDR1 MNHEY and CDR2 SVGAGI. This CDR3 is 13 amino acids long. V was trimmed by 6 bases and J by 7 bases, leaving 10 bases between them.

The V gene is TRBV5-1, the J gene TRBJ2-7; tentatively, D is TRBD2 (6 bases). Germline CDR1 and CDR2: SGHRS and YFSETQ. V lost 4 bases and J 5 bases, leaving 25 bases between the germline ends. The CDR3 has 17 residues. The CDR3 is CASSRESMYRMTNEQYF. The CDR3 DNA reads as TGCGCCAGCAGCCGGGAGTCTATGTACCGCATGACAAACGAGCAGTACTTC.

This chain connects TRBV6-4 to TRBJ1-1; 7 bases align to TRBD1. The J segment lost 5 bases and the V segment lost 3 bases, leaving 6 bases of the junction unmatched. There are 14 residues in the CDR3. CDR1 and CDR2 from the germline V gene are MRHNA and SNTAGT. This chain's CDR3 is CASSDGQGGTEAFF. The CDR3 DNA reads TGTGCCAGCAGTGATGGGCAGGGGGGGACTGAAGCTTTCTTT.

The genes are TRBV5-4 and TRBJ1-2; TRBD1 is a possible D gene (5 bases). The germline V gene encodes CDR1 SGHNT and CDR2 YYREEE (reference sequence). This CDR3 spans 12 amino acids. V dropped 4 bases and J dropped 10 bases, with 14 bases sitting between them. As DNA, the CDR3 is TGTGCCAGCAGCGAGACCCGGGACTCCTACACCTTC. This gives the protein CASSETRDSYTF.

This clone was observed a handful of times. The chain couples TRBV11-2 to TRBJ2-2, with D perhaps matching TRBD1 (5 bases). The V end was cut by 6 bases, the J end by 6 bases, with 20 bases between. This CDR3 is 16 amino acids long. Germline V gives CDR1 SGHAT, CDR2 FQNNGV. CDR3: CASRLGVGARAGELFF. CDR3 nucleotides: TGTGCCAGCAGGCTTGGGGTAGGGGCGAGAGCCGGGGAGCTGTTTTTT.

CDR3 loop: CAWRASVSGLYEQYF. The CDR3 nucleotides read TGTGCCTGGAGGGCGTCAGTTTCGGGTCTCTACGAGCAGTACTTC. The V and J genes are TRBV30 and TRBJ2-7; D not certain. Germline V gene sequence: CDR1 GTSNPN, CDR2 SVGIG (reference sequence). Trimming removed 3 bases at V and 3 bases at J, with 18 bases between. The CDR3 consists of 15 residues.